Each of the 32 T cell receptor beta chains below was sequenced from the same sample in a study of blood T cell repertoires in COVID-19. Using immunoSEQ multiplex PCR, the repertoire was profiled, and TCRdb retains in-frame clones only, with some absent. The table has some 150,000 clones, roughly 90% seen once. The material sequenced was peripheral blood. The receptors shown here come from a woman aged 55 to 70 who had recovered from COVID-19.

The CDR3 DNA reads as TGTGCCAGCAGCCCGGTAGGGGTGGAGAACACCGGGGAGCTGTTTTTT. Its translation: CASSPVGVENTGELFF. V usage is TRBV3-1 (or the pseudogene TRBV3-2) and J usage is TRBJ2-2; maybe TRBD1 (5 bases). Per the germline V gene, CDR1 is LGHDT and CDR2 is YNNKEL (reference sequence). Between the trimmed V and J ends, which lost 4 bases and 1 base, there was a span of 13 bases. The CDR3 runs 16 residues.

CDR3 protein: CASSSTSGEDTDTQYF. The CDR3 nucleotides read TGCGCCAGCAGCTCCACTAGCGGGGAGGACACAGATACGCAGTATTTT. The rearrangement joins TRBV5-1 to TRBJ2-3; TRBD2 aligns across 10 bases. V lost 3 bases and J lost 2; bases outside the gene matches: 6. This CDR3 is built from 16 residues. In germline, CDR1 is SGHRS, CDR2 YFSETQ.

The chain employs TRBV7-3 and TRBJ1-5, with TRBD1 matching 8 bases. The CDR3 spans 13 residues. The germline CDR1 and CDR2 sequences are SGHTA and FQGTGA. Losses at the gene ends were 5 bases for V and 7 bases for J; bases not matched to a gene: 4. The CDR3 region has the DNA TGTGCCAGCAGCCAGGGGGCGGGACAGCCCCAGCATTTT. This encodes CASSQGAGQPQHF.

The gene calls are TRBV15 and TRBJ1-4, with TRBD1 as a possible D gene (6 bases). The germline V and J ends were trimmed by 0 bases and 7 bases, with 12 bases remaining between them. The CDR3 has 15 amino acids. Looked up from germline, CDR1 is LNHNV and CDR2 is YYDKDF (reference sequence). Here the CDR3 reads CATSRDGQRFEKLFF. CDR3 sequence (DNA): TGTGCCACCAGCAGAGATGGACAGAGGTTTGAAAAACTGTTTTTT.

The V and J genes are TRBV6-5 and TRBJ1-3; D is uncertain. Trimming shortened V by 6 bases and J by 0 bases, and 9 bases separated the two germline ends. This CDR3 spans 14 amino acids. Germline-derived CDR1 and CDR2 are MNHEY and SVGAGI. The CDR3 spells CASSLPDSGNTIYF. CDR3 DNA sequence: TGTGCCAGCAGCTTGCCAGACTCTGGAAACACCATATATTTT.

The chain couples TRBV11-2 to TRBJ1-2; 8 bases match TRBD1. The germline gives CDR1 SGHAT, CDR2 FQNNGV. V shed 1 base, J shed 5 bases, and the junction held 6 bases outside the gene matches. The CDR3 sequence is 15 residues long. CDR3 in amino acids: CASSLGQGAGYGYTF. The CDR3 DNA sequence: TGTGCCAGCAGCTTAGGTCAGGGGGCTGGGTATGGCTACACCTTC.

This clone was detected only once. V is TRBV18 and J is TRBJ2-5; 9 nucleotides align to TRBD1. CDR3 size: 15 residues. V lost 3 bases to trimming and J lost 3 bases; unmatched junction nucleotides: 5. The V gene's germline CDR1 is KGHSH and CDR2 LQKENI. The CDR3 is CASSPRTGVEETQYF. For the CDR3, the DNA is TGTGCCAGCTCACCTCGGACAGGGGTTGAAGAGACCCAGTACTTC.

This clone came up a few times. This chain uses TRBV11-2 with TRBJ1-3, with TRBD1 as a possible D gene (6 bases). Germline V lookup: CDR1 SGHAT, CDR2 FQNNGV. The CDR3 consists of 15 residues. The ends were cut back, 1 base at V and 4 bases at J, with 11 bases in the middle. In DNA form, the CDR3 reads TGTGCCAGCAGCTTAGCCGGGGGGCAGGGAAACACCATATATTTT. Its protein is CASSLAGGQGNTIYF.

The chain recombines TRBV28 with TRBJ1-1; D is undetermined. The CDR3 loop spans 12 amino acids. V dropped 4 bases and J dropped 7 bases, with 10 bases sitting between them. The germline gives CDR1 MDHEN, CDR2 SYDVKM. As DNA, the CDR3 is TGTGCCAGCAGTTCAGAAAAAATTGAAGCTTTCTTT. Translation: CASSSEKIEAFF.

This clone was recorded many times. The chain combines TRBV2 with TRBJ1-1; 7 bases line up with TRBD1. The CDR3 is made up of 17 amino acids. The germline CDR1 and CDR2 sequences are SNHLY and FYNNEI. V shed 7 bases, J shed 1 base, and the junction held 15 bases outside the gene matches. The CDR3 sequence: CASKTGRGLVSNTEAFF. CDR3 nucleotides: TGTGCCAGCAAGACAGGGCGGGGATTGGTATCGAACACTGAAGCTTTCTTT.

This clone occurred a few times. The V call is TRBV5-1, the J call TRBJ2-5; D uncertain. CDR3 size: 13 residues. Germline values: CDR1 SGHRS, CDR2 YFSETQ. The V and J ends lost 4 bases and 5 bases respectively, with 12 bases between them. The CDR3 DNA follows: TGCGCCAGCAGCCCGACACCGACGGAGACCCAGTACTTC. It encodes CASSPTPTETQYF.

The chain joins TRBV4-1 to TRBJ1-2; 10 bases are shared with TRBD1. With V trimmed by 1 base and J by 7 bases, 9 bases remained unmatched. Germline V gives CDR1 MGHRA, CDR2 YSYEKL. CDR3 length: 16 amino acids. CDR3 DNA sequence: TGCGCCAGCAGCCAAGGCGTGACAGGGGGCGTCGGTGGCTACACCTTC. Translating gives CASSQGVTGGVGGYTF.

The chain carries TRBV18 and TRBJ2-7; the match to TRBD1 covers 9 bases. The V gene's germline CDR1 is KGHSH and CDR2 LQKENI. The CDR3 totals 15 residues. Trimming cost V 5 bases and J 6 bases; bases outside gene matches: 11. The CDR3 nucleotides read TGTGCCAGCTCAACCTCATCGGGACAGGGCCGCGAGCAGTACTTC. Translating it yields CASSTSSGQGREQYF.

The J gene is TRBJ1-3, the V gene TRBV6-5; no firm D call. The V gene lost 6 bases and the J gene lost 7 bases, with 16 bases spanning the gap. Per the germline V gene, CDR1 is MNHEY and CDR2 is SVGAGI. There are 14 residues in the CDR3. The CDR3 is CASRDRTVGNTIYF. CDR3 sequence (DNA): TGTGCCAGCAGGGACCGGACTGTTGGCAACACCATATATTTT.

The gene calls are TRBV5-1 and TRBJ1-1; no clear D. Trimming left V 0 bases short and J 3 bases short, with 6 bases between. The CDR3 runs to 13 residues. CDR1 is SGHRS, CDR2 YFSETQ, per germline. The CDR3 sequence: CASSLEQYTEAFF. As DNA, the CDR3 is TGCGCCAGCAGCTTGGAACAGTACACTGAAGCTTTCTTT. Complete variable domain (other parts from reference TRBV5-1 and TRBJ1-1): KAGVTQTPRYLIKTRGQQVTLSCSPISGHRSVSWYQQTPGQGLQFLFEYFSETQRNKGNFPGRFSGRQFSNSRSEMNVSTLELGDSALYLCASSLEQYTEAFFGQGTRLTVV.

The J gene is TRBJ2-7, the V gene TRBV5-1; D ambiguous. The CDR3 spans 14 residues. Trimming took 0 bases from V and 1 from J, leaving 8 bases between them. Looked up from germline, CDR1 is SGHRS and CDR2 is YFSETQ. The CDR3 DNA reads TGCGCCAGCAGCTTGGAGTTTCTATCCTACGAGCAGTACTTC. Its translation: CASSLEFLSYEQYF.

The chain links TRBV10-1 to TRBJ2-1; TRBD1 agrees at 7 bases. Trimming removed 8 bases from V and 6 bases from J; junction bases left unmatched: 7. Germline loops: CDR1 WNHNN, CDR2 SYGVQD (reference sequence). The CDR3 spans 13 residues. The CDR3 DNA follows: TGCGCCAGCCAAAAGGCAGGGGGCAATGAGCAGTTCTTC. The encoded protein is CASQKAGGNEQFF.

The chain uses TRBV28 and TRBJ2-1, with D possibly being TRBD2 (5 bases). The CDR3 extends over 14 amino acids. Germline values: CDR1 MDHEN, CDR2 SYDVKM. The germline V and J ends were trimmed by 5 bases and 3 bases, with 11 bases remaining between them. CDR3 loop: CASSLPGNYNEQFF. DNA for the CDR3: TGTGCCAGCAGTCTCCCGGGGAACTACAATGAGCAGTTCTTC.

J is TRBJ2-5 and V is TRBV28; 8 bases line up with TRBD1. The germline V gene has CDR1 MDHEN and CDR2 SYDVKM. The J segment lost 2 bases and the V segment lost 2 bases, leaving 10 bases of the junction unmatched. The length of the CDR3 is 17 residues. The CDR3 nucleotides read TGTGCCAGCAGTTTACAGGGGGCTGGCGGGGATCAAGAGACCCAGTACTTC. Its translation: CASSLQGAGGDQETQYF.

V is TRBV9 and J is TRBJ2-3; a weak D match, TRBD2 (6 bases). There are 16 residues in the CDR3. The V end was cut by 0 bases, the J end by 1 base, with 12 bases between. Per the germline V gene, CDR1 is SGDLS and CDR2 is YYNGEE. The CDR3 DNA is TGTGCCAGCAGCGTAGATCCTAGCGCGCGCACAGATACGCAGTATTTT. Translation: CASSVDPSARTDTQYF.

This clone was counted between two and nine times. The J gene is TRBJ2-7, the V gene TRBV6-5, with D possibly being TRBD2 (6 bases). Germline values: CDR1 MNHEY, CDR2 SVGAGI. Trimming cost V 6 bases and J 0 bases, with 15 bases left between them. This CDR3 has 15 amino acids. CDR3 protein: CASRDSGLSSYEQYF. The CDR3 DNA is TGTGCCAGCAGAGATAGCGGCCTGAGCTCCTACGAGCAGTACTTC.

This chain links TRBV5-6 with TRBJ2-4; 9 bases are shared with TRBD2. This CDR3 contains 17 residues. The ends lost 1 base at V and 6 bases at J; junction bases unmatched: 11. Germline V gives CDR1 SGHDT, CDR2 YYEEEE. CDR3 coding DNA: TGTGCCAGCAGCTTGAGGGTGATAGCGGGGGCGACAAACATTCAGTACTTC. Translated: CASSLRVIAGATNIQYF.

V gene TRBV5-1 combines with J gene TRBJ1-3, with 7 bases matching TRBD1. The CDR3 is made up of 13 amino acids. Trimming cost V 5 bases and J 3 bases; bases outside gene matches: 2. From germline, CDR1 is SGHRS and CDR2 YFSETQ. CDR3 sequence reads: CASRRGLGNTIYF. CDR3 DNA: TGCGCCAGCAGGAGGGGGCTTGGAAACACCATATATTTT.

The gene calls are TRBV18 and TRBJ2-7; 10 positions match TRBD1. The CDR3 totals 15 residues. J gave up 2 bases and V 3 bases, and 4 bases lay outside the gene matches. Germline assignment: CDR1 KGHSH and CDR2 LQKENI. The CDR3 coding sequence is TGTGCCAGCTCACCTTACGGGACAGGGGCCTACGAGCAGTACTTC. It yields the protein CASSPYGTGAYEQYF.

The chain has TRBV4-1 and TRBJ2-5; a weak D match, TRBD2 (5 bases). The CDR3 has 14 amino acids. With 4 bases removed from V and 2 bases from J, the gap between germline ends came to 11 bases. Germline V gene data show CDR1 as MGHRA and CDR2 as YSYEKL. CDR3 sequence (DNA): TGCGCCAGCAGCCGGAGAGCGGCGCAAGAGACCCAGTACTTC. It codes for CASSRRAAQETQYF.

The CDR3 sequence: CASSASGFDQPQHF. CDR3 DNA sequence: TGTGCCAGCAGTGCATCGGGTTTTGATCAGCCCCAGCATTTT. The chain employs TRBV25-1 and TRBJ1-5; D call uncertain. Per germline, CDR1 MGHDK and CDR2 SYGVNS. The germline V and J ends were trimmed by 4 bases and 5 bases, with 12 bases remaining between them. This CDR3 spans 14 amino acids.

This clone showed up just a few times. V and J are TRBV4-1 and TRBJ1-1, with D unclear. This CDR3 is built from 14 residues. Looked up from germline, CDR1 is MGHRA and CDR2 is YSYEKL. The germline V and J ends were trimmed by 1 base and 1 base, with 7 bases remaining between them. CDR3 nucleotides: TGCGCCAGCAGCCAAGGAAGGAGGAACACTGAAGCTTTCTTT. Translated, it gives CASSQGRRNTEAFF.

This chain connects TRBV10-3 to TRBJ2-3, with D tentatively TRBD2 (6 bases). V lost 4 bases, J lost 0 bases, and 17 bases lay in between. From germline, CDR1 is ENHRY and CDR2 SYGVKD. The CDR3 is 17 amino acids. CDR3 sequence (DNA): TGTGCCATCAGTGGGGGGGAGACTAGTTCTAGCACAGATACGCAGTATTTT. It translates to CAISGGETSSSTDTQYF.

The sample holds a few counts of this clone. The chain's CDR3 is CASSPAGGGQGIYNEQFF. CDR3 nucleotides: TGTGCCAGCAGTCCAGCCGGGGGGGGGCAAGGGATTTACAATGAGCAGTTCTTC. The chain couples TRBV6-6 to TRBJ2-1; 8 nucleotides match TRBD2. CDR3 length: 18 residues. The V gene end was trimmed by 5 bases and the J gene end by 4 bases; junction bases not matched to a gene: 16. Germline values: CDR1 MNHNY, CDR2 SVGAGI (reference sequence).

This chain connects TRBV28 to TRBJ2-7, with 12 bases lining up with TRBD2. V shed 3 bases and J 6 bases; nucleotides not matched to a gene: 6. The CDR3 length is 15 residues. The V gene's germline CDR1 is MDHEN and CDR2 SYDVKM. CDR3 residues: CASSFLAGGPGEQYF. The CDR3 DNA sequence: TGTGCCAGCAGTTTCCTAGCGGGGGGGCCGGGCGAGCAGTACTTC.

This clone occurred once. The chain joins TRBV28 to TRBJ1-5; no reliable D call. The CDR3 is made up of 16 amino acids. Per the germline V gene, CDR1 is MDHEN and CDR2 is SYDVKM. V lost 2 bases and J 0 bases, leaving 11 bases between the germline ends. CDR3 protein: CASSLEIQYSNQPQHF. The CDR3 DNA follows: TGTGCCAGCAGTTTAGAGATCCAATATAGCAATCAGCCCCAGCATTTT.

This chain joins TRBV4-3 and TRBJ1-1; weak D call: TRBD1 (5 bases). The CDR3 covers 15 residues. Per germline, CDR1 LGHNA and CDR2 YSLEER. Trimming pared 2 bases from V and 5 bases from J, leaving 15 bases between. The CDR3 DNA follows: TGCGCCAGCAGCCAATATCAGGGCCGGGGGACTGAAGCTTTCTTT. Translated: CASSQYQGRGTEAFF.